These T cell receptor beta chains were read from a single sample in a study of technical replicates of blood from several donors. Data came from immunoSEQ multiplex PCR; TCRdb stores just in-frame clones and leaves some out. The repertoire includes about 80,000 clones, just over 85% of them detected once, and roughly 4.8% sits in the top ten. Sequencing was carried out using PBMCs. The receptors originated from a human donor in good health. Some clones in this sample may be carry-over from other donors' samples. Each CDR3 is given with its conserved first and last residue. Fields, in order: clone size, J gene, V gene, D gene, CDR3 protein, CDR3 DNA. The D gene is left open where the match is weak. Clone size is not always given. Where it is, it says once, few, many or a class for expanded clones.

clone size: NA; J gene: TRBJ1-1; V gene: TRBV27; D gene: NA; CDR3 protein: CASRNSKMNTEAFF; CDR3 DNA: TGTGCCAGCAGGAACAGTAAAATGAACACTGAAGCTTTCTTT
clone size: NA; J gene: TRBJ1-5; V gene: TRBV4-1; D gene: NA; CDR3 protein: CASSPIGTTRIGNQPQHF; CDR3 DNA: TGCGCCAGCAGCCCCATCGGGACAACCCGTATAGGCAATCAGCCCCAGCATTTT
clone size: NA; J gene: TRBJ2-7; V gene: TRBV13; D gene: TRBD1; CDR3 protein: CASSLAAGTGYEQYF; CDR3 DNA: TGTGCCAGCAGCTTAGCCGCCGGGACAGGCTACGAGCAGTACTTC
clone size: NA; J gene: TRBJ2-7; V gene: TRBV27; D gene: TRBD2; CDR3 protein: CASSHLGSGSSYEQYF; CDR3 DNA: TGTGCCAGCAGCCACCTCGGTAGCGGGAGCTCCTACGAGCAGTACTTC
clone size: NA; J gene: TRBJ1-5; V gene: TRBV9; D gene: TRBD1; CDR3 protein: CASSLGTGSQPQHF; CDR3 DNA: TGTGCCAGCAGCCTCGGGACAGGGAGTCAGCCCCAGCATTTT
clone size: NA; J gene: TRBJ2-1; V gene: TRBV6-5; D gene: TRBD1; CDR3 protein: CASSYSAGGNEQFF; CDR3 DNA: TGTGCCAGCAGTTACTCGGCAGGGGGCAACGAGCAGTTCTTC
clone size: NA; J gene: TRBJ2-7; V gene: TRBV30; D gene: TRBD1; CDR3 protein: CAWSSGGYEQYF; CDR3 DNA: TGTGCCTGGAGCTCAGGGGGCTACGAGCAGTACTTC
clone size: NA; J gene: TRBJ2-7; V gene: TRBV7-2; D gene: TRBD1; CDR3 protein: CASSFYRGLVPTYEQYF; CDR3 DNA: TGTGCCAGCAGCTTCTACAGGGGTCTGGTCCCGACCTACGAGCAGTACTTC
clone size: NA; J gene: TRBJ1-1; V gene: TRBV14; D gene: NA; CDR3 protein: CASSQELRTEAFF; CDR3 DNA: TGTGCCAGCAGCCAAGAGCTGCGGACTGAAGCTTTCTTT
clone size: NA; J gene: TRBJ2-3; V gene: TRBV5-6; D gene: NA; CDR3 protein: CASSSLAGSDTQYF; CDR3 DNA: TGTGCCAGCAGCTCCTTGGCAGGGTCCGATACGCAGTATTTT
clone size: NA; J gene: TRBJ2-5; V gene: TRBV5-5; D gene: TRBD1; CDR3 protein: CASNKMTGEETQYF; CDR3 DNA: TGTGCCAGCAACAAGATGACAGGGGAGGAGACCCAGTACTTC
clone size: NA; J gene: TRBJ1-2; V gene: TRBV9; D gene: TRBD1; CDR3 protein: CASSDGTGFGYTF; CDR3 DNA: TGTGCCAGCAGCGACGGGACAGGGTTTGGCTACACCTTC
clone size: few; J gene: TRBJ1-6; V gene: TRBV6-5; D gene: NA; CDR3 protein: CASSYEGGRLNSPLHF; CDR3 DNA: TGTGCCAGCAGTTACGAGGGAGGACGGCTGAATTCACCCCTCCACTTT
clone size: NA; J gene: TRBJ2-3; V gene: TRBV11-3; D gene: TRBD1; CDR3 protein: CASSPGQGLADTQYF; CDR3 DNA: TGTGCCAGCAGCCCGGGACAGGGGTTGGCAGATACGCAGTATTTT
clone size: NA; J gene: TRBJ2-5; V gene: TRBV18; D gene: NA; CDR3 protein: CASSPGRGGLEETQYF; CDR3 DNA: TGTGCCAGCTCTCCAGGCAGAGGGGGATTGGAGGAGACCCAGTACTTC
clone size: NA; J gene: TRBJ2-5; V gene: TRBV30; D gene: NA; CDR3 protein: CAWSPGTDETQYF; CDR3 DNA: TGTGCCTGGAGTCCGGGGACTGATGAGACCCAGTACTTC
clone size: NA; J gene: TRBJ2-1; V gene: TRBV20-1; D gene: NA; CDR3 protein: CSASKYNEQFF; CDR3 DNA: TGCAGTGCTAGCAAATACAATGAGCAGTTCTTC
clone size: NA; J gene: TRBJ2-1; V gene: TRBV7-9; D gene: TRBD2; CDR3 protein: CASSLQTPGLVGNEQFF; CDR3 DNA: TGTGCCAGCAGCTTACAAACACCGGGACTAGTAGGAAATGAGCAGTTCTTC
clone size: few; J gene: TRBJ1-5; V gene: TRBV6-5; D gene: NA; CDR3 protein: CASSSSGVGDQPQHF; CDR3 DNA: TGTGCCAGCAGCTCCTCGGGTGTAGGGGATCAGCCCCAGCATTTT
clone size: once; J gene: TRBJ1-1; V gene: TRBV6-5; D gene: NA; CDR3 protein: CASLRGGGTEAFF; CDR3 DNA: TGTGCCAGCCTAAGAGGGGGGGGAACTGAAGCTTTCTTT
clone size: NA; J gene: TRBJ2-1; V gene: TRBV27; D gene: NA; CDR3 protein: CASSQTLGRTAEQFF; CDR3 DNA: TGTGCCAGCAGTCAGACACTTGGTAGGACAGCGGAGCAGTTCTTC
clone size: NA; J gene: TRBJ2-7; V gene: TRBV11-1; D gene: TRBD2; CDR3 protein: CASSLKGSFASGGSYEQYF; CDR3 DNA: TGTGCCAGCAGCTTAAAGGGGAGTTTTGCGAGCGGGGGTTCCTACGAGCAGTACTTC
clone size: few; J gene: TRBJ1-1; V gene: TRBV11-3; D gene: TRBD1; CDR3 protein: CASAQGDGTEAFF; CDR3 DNA: TGTGCCAGCGCGCAGGGGGACGGGACTGAAGCTTTCTTT
clone size: once; J gene: TRBJ2-7; V gene: TRBV29-1; D gene: TRBD2; CDR3 protein: CSATKTSGRRYEQYF; CDR3 DNA: TGCAGCGCCACCAAGACTAGCGGGAGGCGCTACGAGCAGTACTTC
clone size: NA; J gene: TRBJ2-3; V gene: TRBV6-1; D gene: NA; CDR3 protein: CASSEGATPAGRTDTQYF; CDR3 DNA: TGTGCCAGCAGTGAAGGGGCCACCCCGGCAGGGCGCACAGATACGCAGTATTTT
clone size: few; J gene: TRBJ2-7; V gene: TRBV18; D gene: TRBD2; CDR3 protein: CASSPTGTSEQYF; CDR3 DNA: TGTGCCAGCTCACCTACCGGGACTAGCGAGCAGTACTTC